This entry concerns a single T cell receptor beta chain. Antigen unknown. TCR sequencing used cDNA made by reverse transcription of extracted RNA. Profiled with immunoSEQ multiplex PCR; TCRdb holds only in-frame clones, not every one. The table has roughly 16,000 clones, 45% to 65% seen once. The sample belongs to a study of CD8+ T cells in alopecia areata. Peripheral blood, together with lesional scalp punch biopsies, was collected from alopecia areata patients. V trimming: 0 bases; J trimming: 3 bases; junction bases outside the gene matches: 3. The CDR3 runs 16 residues. The germline CDR1 and CDR2 sequences are SGHRS and YFSETQ. Study-wide findings and caveats: The study found TCR sharing across patients less clear than in mice, possibly for HLA reasons.

The gene calls are TRBV5-1 and TRBJ2-1, with 10 bases lining up with TRBD1. What was sequenced was skin. This receptor was identified in a human donor with alopecia areata. DNA of the CDR3: TGCGCCAGCAGCTTGGGAGGGGACAGGGGCTACAATGAGCAGTTCTTC. The encoded protein is CASSLGGDRGYNEQFF.